Below, 23 T cell receptor beta chains from the same sample are listed, as sequenced in a study of control samples from healthy donors and cancer patients. Sequenced by immunoSEQ multiplex PCR; TCRdb stores in-frame clones only, minus some. In the table there are approximately 210,000 clones, around 93% of which are singletons. The specimen was blood. These receptors all come from a man in his thirties or forties in good health.

V usage is TRBV21-1 and J usage is TRBJ2-2; TRBD2, the table's D call, was not compared with the DNA. TRBV21-1 is flagged as a pseudogene. The CDR3 consists of 20 residues. The CDR3 region has the DNA TGTGCCAGCAGCAAATACCTGACGACCATCGGGAGCTTAACCACCGGGGAGCTGTTTTTT. This translates into CASSKYLTTIGSLTTGELFF.

This clone has only one observation. The rearrangement uses TRBV7-2 and TRBJ1-5; no clear D gene. In germline, CDR1 is SGHTA, CDR2 FQGNSA. Trimming took off 0 bases at V and 5 bases at J, with 5 bases between the two ends. CDR3 length equals 13 residues. CDR3 DNA sequence: TGTGCCAGCAGCTTAGCCAGCTATCAGCCCCAGCATTTT. This encodes CASSLASYQPQHF.

The gene calls are TRBV27 and TRBJ2-3; the match to TRBD2 covers 8 bases. This CDR3 comprises 15 residues. CDR1 and CDR2 (germline): MNHEY, SMNVEV (reference sequence). V lost 3 bases to trimming and J lost 6 bases; unmatched junction nucleotides: 8. The CDR3 DNA sequence: TGTGCCAGCAGTTTCTGGCGGGGGGCCGGGGATACGCAGTATTTT. This translates into CASSFWRGAGDTQYF.

The CDR3 nucleotides are TGTGCCAGCAGCGGGGGTTGGTCACCCCTCCACTTT. This encodes CASSGGWSPLHF. The rearrangement links TRBV2 to TRBJ1-6, with D tentatively TRBD1 (5 bases). CDR1 is SNHLY and CDR2 is FYNNEI in the germline V gene. This CDR3 is built from 12 residues. V dropped 6 bases and J dropped 10 bases, with 10 bases sitting between them.

V and J are TRBV6-1 and TRBJ1-4, with 8 bases aligning to TRBD1. There are 16 residues in the CDR3. Germline CDR1 MNHNS, CDR2 SASEGT. Trimming cost V 3 bases and J 8 bases; bases outside gene matches: 11. CDR3 amino acids: CASSEVVGRGHEKLFF. The CDR3 DNA sequence: TGTGCCAGCAGTGAGGTCGTAGGCAGGGGGCACGAAAAACTGTTTTTT.

Comments on this clone: Sequence at one end of the junction differs from germline and may be a read error. The chain has TRBV6-6 and TRBJ1-3, with D uncertain. From germline, CDR1 is MNHNY and CDR2 SVGAGI (reference sequence). This CDR3 has 12 residues. This CDR3 is CASSYIRGEVVF. The CDR3 bases are TGTGCCAGCAGTTACATCAGAGGCGAAGTTGTCTTT.

The table lists this clone with a few counts. The V and J genes are TRBV7-9 and TRBJ2-7; D unresolved. This CDR3 contains 12 residues. V lost 1 base and J 9 bases, leaving 10 bases between the germline ends. Germline V gene sequence: CDR1 SEHNR, CDR2 FQNEAQ (reference sequence). The CDR3 loop is CASSLELEVQYF. In DNA form, the CDR3 reads TGTGCCAGCAGCTTAGAATTAGAGGTGCAGTACTTC.

The gene calls are TRBV27 and TRBJ2-2; TRBD1 agrees at 12 bases. With 9 bases clipped from V and 4 bases from J, the junction kept 12 bases outside the gene matches. Germline values: CDR1 MNHEY, CDR2 SMNVEV (reference sequence). The CDR3 is made up of 17 amino acids. The CDR3 nucleotides read TGTGCCAGAAGCCGGCCGGGACAGGGGGCGCCCACCGGGGAGCTGTTTTTT. As protein: CARSRPGQGAPTGELFF.

The rearrangement joins TRBV27 to TRBJ1-5, with D perhaps TRBD1 (5 bases). Germline CDR1 is MNHEY and CDR2 is SMNVEV (reference sequence). The CDR3 covers 16 residues. Deletions cut 4 bases from V and 0 bases from J, with 13 bases between. CDR3 protein: CASSSGAISSNQPQHF. The CDR3 DNA is TGTGCCAGCAGTTCCGGGGCTATTTCTAGCAATCAGCCCCAGCATTTT.

This chain connects TRBV9 to TRBJ1-2; no reliable D call. Germline V CDR1 and CDR2: SGDLS, YYNGEE. This CDR3 has 15 residues. The V and J ends lost 0 bases and 0 bases respectively, with 9 bases between them. The CDR3 spells CASSVGFIPNYGYTF. The CDR3 nucleotides read TGTGCCAGCAGCGTAGGTTTTATACCTAACTATGGCTACACCTTC.

This clone was seen just once. The chain couples TRBV6-2 or TRBV6-3 to TRBJ1-2; maybe TRBD1 (5 bases). This CDR3 contains 15 residues. The V end lost 4 bases, the J end lost 0 bases, and 12 bases lay between the germline ends. In germline, CDR1 is MNHEY, CDR2 SVGEGT. The CDR3 here is CASSSPTDSNYGYTF. CDR3 bases: TGTGCCAGCAGTTCTCCGACAGATTCTAACTATGGCTACACCTTC.

V is TRBV19 and J is TRBJ1-6; maybe TRBD1 (6 bases). The CDR3 loop spans 13 amino acids. With 5 bases removed from V and 6 bases from J, the gap between germline ends came to 8 bases. The germline V gene encodes CDR1 LNHDA and CDR2 SQIVND (reference sequence). The CDR3 DNA is TGTGCCAGTAGTTTCAGGGGTAATTCACCCCTCCACTTT. Translating gives CASSFRGNSPLHF.

V is TRBV6-1 and J is TRBJ1-2, with D possibly matching TRBD1 (5 bases). V lost 0 bases to trimming and J lost 1 base, with 15 bases between them. In germline, CDR1 is MNHNS, CDR2 SASEGT. The CDR3 has 17 amino acids. The DNA for the CDR3 is TGTGCCAGCAGTGAAGCGCTCATCTGGGGGAATAACTATGGCTACACCTTC. This gives the protein CASSEALIWGNNYGYTF.

This sequence joins TRBV6-1 and TRBJ1-1, with 8 bases that match TRBD1. Per the germline V gene, CDR1 is MNHNS and CDR2 is SASEGT. V trimming: 2 bases; J trimming: 1 base; junction bases outside the gene matches: 9. This CDR3 has 17 amino acids. CDR3 region: CASSEFRGQAGNTEAFF. The CDR3, as DNA: TGTGCCAGCAGTGAATTTAGGGGACAGGCGGGGAACACTGAAGCTTTCTTT.

The chain recombines TRBV2 with TRBJ1-6, with D maybe TRBD1 (5 bases). The CDR3 runs to 15 residues. V lost 7 bases and J lost 6, with 16 bases in between. Germline CDR1 and CDR2: SNHLY and FYNNEI. The DNA for the CDR3 is TGTGCCAGCAAACCCCTGGGGGAGGGTAATTCACCCCTCCACTTT. This codes for CASKPLGEGNSPLHF.

The chain joins TRBV7-9 to TRBJ1-1; 7 bases are shared with TRBD1. CDR3 length: 15 amino acids. J gave up 0 bases and V 5 bases, and 6 bases lay outside the gene matches. From germline, CDR1 is SEHNR and CDR2 FQNEAQ (reference sequence). CDR3 coding DNA: TGTGCCAGCAGCCGTTTGACAGGGATGAACACTGAAGCTTTCTTT. It encodes CASSRLTGMNTEAFF.

V is TRBV19 and J is TRBJ2-7, with TRBD2 as a possible D gene (6 bases). Per germline, CDR1 LNHDA and CDR2 SQIVND (reference sequence). Between the trimmed V and J ends, which lost 3 bases and 2 bases, there was a span of 14 bases. The CDR3 totals 15 residues. The CDR3 DNA sequence: TGTGCCAGTAGTATCGGTCAGGGAGGCCCCTACGAGCAGTACTTC. The encoded protein is CASSIGQGGPYEQYF.

The chain recombines TRBV5-1 with TRBJ2-3; tentatively, D is TRBD1 or TRBD2 (6 bases each). V lost 0 bases and J lost 2, with 19 bases in between. The CDR3 is 18 amino acids. Germline V gene lookup returns CDR1 SGHRS and CDR2 YFSETQ. CDR3 nucleotides: TGCGCCAGCAGCTTGGATCCAGGGGAGGTTTTACCCACAGATACGCAGTATTTT. Translated: CASSLDPGEVLPTDTQYF.

This clone has just one count. The chain joins TRBV6-6 to TRBJ2-7, with unresolved D. Between the trimmed V and J ends, which lost 2 bases and 1 base, there was a span of 12 bases. The CDR3 is 15 residues long. The germline CDR1 and CDR2 sequences are MNHNY and SVGAGI (reference sequence). CDR3: CASSYELRQSYEQYF. DNA for the CDR3: TGTGCCAGCAGTTACGAACTGCGGCAGTCCTACGAGCAGTACTTC.

This clone has only one observation. The same CDR3 is also encoded by other DNA sequences in this sample. This chain connects TRBV19 to TRBJ1-5, with a possible D match to TRBD1 (5 bases). The V gene lost 5 bases and the J gene lost 4 bases, with 12 bases spanning the gap. The CDR3 is 14 residues long. CDR1 LNHDA and CDR2 SQIVND come from the germline V gene (reference sequence). The CDR3 nucleotides read TGTGCCAGTAGTCTCCGGGACGGGAATCAGCCCCAGCATTTT. Encoded protein: CASSLRDGNQPQHF.

Only one count was recorded for this clone. The V call is TRBV19, the J call TRBJ1-3; no reliable D call. CDR1 is LNHDA, CDR2 SQIVND, per germline (reference sequence). Trimming took off 7 bases at V and 2 bases at J, with 21 bases between the two ends. The CDR3 extends over 17 amino acids. CDR3 protein: CASTLTGRGLAGNTIYF. In nucleotides, the CDR3 is TGTGCCAGTACCCTCACCGGGAGAGGGTTGGCTGGAAACACCATATATTTT.

The chain links TRBV24-1 to TRBJ1-2; D gene unclear. V lost 3 bases, J lost 2 bases, and 9 bases lay in between. Germline loops: CDR1 KGHDR, CDR2 SFDVKD. The length of the CDR3 is 14 residues. CDR3 DNA sequence: TGTGCCACCAGTGATCAACGGGGAAACTATGGCTACACCTTC. Protein product: CATSDQRGNYGYTF.

The chain employs TRBV24-1 and TRBJ2-1; D remains ambiguous. CDR1 and CDR2 from the germline V gene are KGHDR and SFDVKD. This CDR3 is built from 12 residues. Trimming cost V 7 bases and J 6 bases, with 9 bases left between them. The CDR3 reads CATRDIFNEQFF. CDR3 DNA sequence: TGTGCCACCAGGGATATCTTCAATGAGCAGTTCTTC.